This T cell receptor beta chain was obtained from a study of T cells after yellow fever vaccination. The sample holds a few counts of this clonotype. From the 5' RACE reads, TCRdb called clonotypes with MiXCR, one entry per CDR3 protein. Among around 250,000 distinct CDR3 sequences listed, less than 9% were seen once. The germline gives CDR1 SGDLS, CDR2 YYNGEE. The CDR3 totals 15 residues. The ends lost 3 bases at V and 5 bases at J; junction bases unmatched: 8. The material was CD4+ T cells sorted from PBMCs, obtained 15 days after the yellow fever booster vaccination. The chain uses TRBV9 and TRBJ2-7; 10 bases align to TRBD1. The clonotype was recovered from a man aged 25-45 years who received the YFV17D yellow fever vaccine. As DNA, the CDR3 is TGTGCCAGCAGCGAGGGACAGGGGATCTGTGACGAGCAGTACTTC. Its translation is CASSEGQGICDEQYF. The variable domain in full, completed from reference TRBV9 and TRBJ2-7, reads DSGVTQTPKHLITATGQRVTLRCSPRSGDLSVYWYQQSLDQGLQFLIQYYNGEERAKGNILERFSAQQFPDLHSELNLSSLELGDSALYFCASSEGQGICDEQYFGPGTRLTVT.